This passage covers 8 T cell receptor beta chains from one sample sequenced in a study of PD-1 blockade in classical Hodgkin lymphoma. This table comes from immunoSEQ multiplex PCR, and its TCRdb copy is limited to in-frame clones, with some not included. The sample lists around 34,000 clones, about nine tenths occurring once. Brentuximab vedotin exposure varied, and every patient relapsed after autologous stem cell transplantation. Purification of CD4+ T cells from thawed PBMCs was achieved by magnetic negative selection. The input for sequencing was CD4+ T cells from blood, taken at baseline. Receptor source: a human donor with classical Hodgkin lymphoma.

The chain uses TRBV7-3 and TRBJ2-7; the match to TRBD2 covers 7 bases. The germline gives CDR1 SGHTA, CDR2 FQGTGA. The length of the CDR3 is 16 residues. Trimming removed 2 bases from V and 0 bases from J; junction bases left unmatched: 7. CDR3 bases: TGTGCCAGCAGCTTATTGCCCGGGGGGAGCTCCTACGAGCAGTACTTC. Protein: CASSLLPGGSSYEQYF. The complete variable domain, with remaining parts taken from reference TRBV7-3 and TRBJ2-7, reads GAGVSQTPSNKVTEKGKYVELRCDPISGHTALYWYRQSLGQGPEFLIYFQGTGAADDSGLPNDRFFAVRPEGSVSTLKIQRTERGDSAVYLCASSLLPGGSSYEQYFGPGTRLTVT.

The chain has TRBV29-1 and TRBJ2-3; TRBD2 aligns across 14 bases. The CDR3 extends over 17 amino acids. Per the germline V gene, CDR1 is SQVTM and CDR2 is ANQGSEA. V was clipped by 7 bases and J by 3 bases; unmatched bases: 12. The CDR3 DNA is TGCAGCGGAACACGACTAGCGGGAGGGTTGTGGACAGATACGCAGTATTTT. This sequence encodes CSGTRLAGGLWTDTQYF.

This chain links TRBV7-9 with TRBJ1-2; a weak D match, TRBD1 (5 bases). This CDR3 comprises 11 residues. Germline V gives CDR1 SEHNR, CDR2 FQNEAQ (reference sequence). The V end lost 6 bases, the J end lost 5 bases, and 7 bases lay between the germline ends. CDR3 amino acids: CASRSGYGYTF. The CDR3 DNA reads as TGTGCCAGCAGGTCAGGGTATGGCTACACCTTC.

The V gene is TRBV19, the J gene TRBJ2-7; 7 bases line up with TRBD2. Trimming at V came to 6 bases and at J to 3 bases, leaving 11 bases not matched to a gene. The CDR3 extends over 15 amino acids. Germline lookup yields CDR1 LNHDA and CDR2 SQIVND (reference sequence). CDR3 nucleotides: TGTGCCAGTAGCCCACGGACTAGAGCCCTCTACGAGCAGTACTTC. Translation: CASSPRTRALYEQYF.

The chain is built from TRBV11-2 and TRBJ2-3; 7 bases fit TRBD2. J was trimmed by 3 bases and V by 2 bases; bases with no gene match: 8. From germline, CDR1 is SGHAT and CDR2 FQNNGV. This CDR3 contains 16 residues. CDR3 sequence reads: CASSLWAGAGTDTQYF. The CDR3 nucleotides are TGTGCCAGCAGCTTATGGGCGGGAGCGGGTACAGATACGCAGTATTTT.

The chain carries TRBV7-2 and TRBJ1-4, with a tentative D call TRBD1 (6 bases). This CDR3 contains 16 residues. V was trimmed by 6 bases and J by 2 bases, leaving 16 bases between them. Germline CDR1 reads SGHTA; CDR2 reads FQGNSA. CDR3 nucleotide sequence: TGTGCCAGCAGTACCGGGGGCCGGGGGACTAATGAAAAACTGTTTTTT. This translates into CASSTGGRGTNEKLFF.

The gene calls are TRBV7-9 and TRBJ1-2; D perhaps matches TRBD1 (6 bases). Germline CDR1 reads SEHNR; CDR2 reads FQNEAQ (reference sequence). V was cut by 4 bases and J by 4 bases, with 13 bases left in between. The CDR3 is 14 residues long. This chain's CDR3 is CASSSSGQPYGYTF. CDR3 coding DNA: TGTGCCAGCAGCTCCTCCGGACAGCCCTATGGCTACACCTTC.

This chain's CDR3 is CAVSPGGRITEAFF. The CDR3 DNA follows: TGTGCCGTTTCTCCCGGGGGAAGGATCACTGAAGCTTTCTTT. The rearrangement joins TRBV28 to TRBJ1-1; D perhaps matches TRBD1 (5 bases). Germline V gene lookup returns CDR1 MDHEN and CDR2 SYDVKM. Trimming left V 11 bases short and J 4 bases short, with 20 bases between. There are 14 residues in the CDR3.